This TCR beta chain was sequenced during a study of T cells after yellow fever vaccination. Notes on the study in general: By day 5 rather than day 15, the secondary response had peaked, though it was weaker. Subsequent booster samples again held most clones from primary vaccination (under 98% CD4, about 90% CD8). Few clonotypes appeared in both CD4 and CD8 compartments.

It was through 5'RACE template switching that TCR cDNA was made, with a universal primer site and UMIs added. One entry per CDR3 protein, called by TCRdb with MiXCR from the 5' RACE reads. The table has 350,000 to 550,000 distinct CDR3 sequences, over 15% seen once. Points on this clonotype: As yet, its antigen is unknown. The junction differs from germline at one of its ends, possibly a read error.

Germline-derived CDR1 and CDR2 are SQVTM and ANQGSEA. This CDR3 spans 14 amino acids. Source: PBMCs, taken before the yellow fever booster vaccination. V is TRBV29-1 and J is TRBJ2-5, with 10 bases aligning to TRBD2. The sequence was collected from a man aged 18 to 30 who received the YFV17D yellow fever vaccine. In nucleotides, the CDR3 is TGCAGCGTTGAAACGGTAGCGGGGGGTCGGCCCACGGACTTC. Amino acids: CSVETVAGGRPTDF.